The 18 T cell receptor beta chains presented below share a single source sample, sequenced in a study of cytomegalovirus exposure and HLA in healthy donors. This table comes from immunoSEQ multiplex PCR, and its TCRdb copy is limited to in-frame clones, with some not included. The sample has about 110,000 clones; approximately 96% are singletons. The sample consisted of PBMCs. The receptor source for this set is a woman between 18 and 29 years old in good health and CMV-seronegative.

The chain carries TRBV28 and TRBJ2-2, with D unresolved. Trimming cost V 6 bases and J 8 bases, with 13 bases left between them. CDR1 and CDR2 from the germline V gene are MDHEN and SYDVKM. This CDR3 has 13 amino acids. As DNA, the CDR3 is TGTGCCAGCAGACCAGACCCGACTGGGGAGCTGTTTTTT. It codes for CASRPDPTGELFF.

This rearrangement joins TRBV5-4 to TRBJ2-5; 9 bases match TRBD2. Germline V gene lookup returns CDR1 SGHNT and CDR2 YYREEE (reference sequence). This CDR3 is 15 amino acids long. Trimming at V came to 0 bases and at J to 4 bases, leaving 4 bases not matched to a gene. Here the CDR3 reads CASSLGGGEAETQYF. The CDR3 coding sequence is TGTGCCAGCAGCTTGGGCGGGGGGGAGGCAGAGACCCAGTACTTC. Using reference TRBV5-4 and TRBJ2-5 for the parts outside the CDR3, the full variable domain is ETGVTQSPTHLIKTRGQQVTLRCSSQSGHNTVSWYQQALGQGPQFIFQYYREEENGRGNFPPRFSGLQFPNYSSELNVNALELDDSALYLCASSLGGGEAETQYFGPGTRLLVL.

The V call is TRBV28, the J call TRBJ1-2, with a possible D match to TRBD1 (5 bases). The CDR3 runs to 15 residues. Trimming removed 7 bases from V and 0 bases from J, with 15 bases in between. Per the germline V gene, CDR1 is MDHEN and CDR2 is SYDVKM. The CDR3 nucleotides read TGTGCCAGCACCCAGGGACTCAGTACTAACTATGGCTACACCTTC. Translation gives CASTQGLSTNYGYTF.

J is TRBJ1-2 and V is TRBV7-9; possible D gene TRBD1, 5 bases. Trimming removed 5 bases at V and 2 bases at J, with 18 bases between. The CDR3 runs to 16 residues. Germline V gene lookup returns CDR1 SEHNR and CDR2 FQNEAQ (reference sequence). DNA of the CDR3: TGTGCCAGCAGCACCGACAGAACCCCGGACAACTATGGCTACACCTTC. This sequence encodes CASSTDRTPDNYGYTF.

This clone has only one observation. The CDR3, as DNA: TGTGCCAGCAGCCGTTTTGAGGTTATCGACGAGCAGTACTTC. This codes for CASSRFEVIDEQYF. The rearrangement links TRBV9 to TRBJ2-7; D ambiguous. There are 14 residues in the CDR3. Trimming left V 4 bases short and J 5 bases short, with 16 bases between. CDR1 is SGDLS, CDR2 YYNGEE, per germline.

V and J are TRBV10-1 and TRBJ2-7, with TRBD1 matching 7 bases. The germline V gene encodes CDR1 WNHNN and CDR2 SYGVQD (reference sequence). The CDR3 totals 14 residues. Trimming took 2 bases from V and 6 from J; bases not matched to a gene: 7. CDR3 DNA sequence: TGCGCCAGCAGTGAGCAGGTTGACAGGGTCGAGCAGTACTTC. Residues: CASSEQVDRVEQYF.

The J gene is TRBJ2-3, the V gene TRBV5-4; 9 positions match TRBD2. With 0 bases clipped from V and 5 bases from J, the junction kept 4 bases outside the gene matches. Germline values: CDR1 SGHNT, CDR2 YYREEE (reference sequence). This CDR3 contains 15 residues. The DNA of the CDR3 is TGTGCCAGCAGCTTGGATAGCGGGGGAGGAGATACGCAGTATTTT. This gives the protein CASSLDSGGGDTQYF.

The V and J genes are TRBV6-4 and TRBJ2-3, with a tentative D call TRBD2 (5 bases). The CDR3 runs to 14 residues. Trimming removed 3 bases from V and 0 bases from J, with 7 bases in between. Germline V gene data show CDR1 as MRHNA and CDR2 as SNTAGT. This CDR3 is CASSERASTDTQYF. CDR3 DNA sequence: TGTGCCAGCAGTGAGCGGGCTAGCACAGATACGCAGTATTTT.

The V and J genes are TRBV4-1 and TRBJ2-7; tentative D call: TRBD2 (5 bases). The CDR3 has 14 amino acids. V lost 4 bases and J lost 6, with 16 bases in between. The germline V gene has CDR1 MGHRA and CDR2 YSYEKL. CDR3 loop: CASSPWKGAAEQYF. CDR3 bases: TGCGCCAGCAGCCCTTGGAAGGGAGCTGCCGAGCAGTACTTC.

This clone occurred once. V and J are TRBV5-6 and TRBJ2-6; 7 positions match TRBD1. The V and J ends lost 6 bases and 3 bases, in that order; junction bases with no gene match: 15. The CDR3 spans 18 residues. In germline, CDR1 is SGHDT, CDR2 YYEEEE. The CDR3 bases are TGTGCCAGCACCGAAATGGGGAAAGGGGGCAGTGGGGCCAACGTCCTGACTTTC. Translation: CASTEMGKGGSGANVLTF.

This chain uses TRBV7-2 with TRBJ2-1, with a tentative D call TRBD2 (7 bases). The CDR3 is made up of 18 amino acids. Trimming removed 7 bases at V and 8 bases at J, with 30 bases between. Germline loops: CDR1 SGHTA, CDR2 FQGNSA. In nucleotides, the CDR3 is TGTGCCAGCACCAGATTAGACCCCCGGGGGGCTAATACGGATGAGCAGTTCTTC. It yields the protein CASTRLDPRGANTDEQFF.

This chain links TRBV15 with TRBJ1-1; the D gene is possibly TRBD1 (6 bases). The CDR3 has 14 residues. The V end lost 6 bases, the J end lost 5 bases, and 16 bases lay between the germline ends. Germline V gene lookup returns CDR1 LNHNV and CDR2 YYDKDF (reference sequence). The CDR3 DNA is TGTGCCACCAGTCCCCTGCGGGGGGCTACTGAAGCTTTCTTT. Amino acid sequence: CATSPLRGATEAFF.

The chain has TRBV4-2 and TRBJ1-1; D call uncertain. The germline V gene encodes CDR1 LGHNA and CDR2 YNFKEQ. The CDR3 totals 16 residues. V lost 1 base and J 1 base, leaving 13 bases between the germline ends. The DNA for the CDR3 is TGTGCCAGCAGCCAAGTCCCAAGTGACTCGAACACTGAAGCTTTCTTT. Its translation is CASSQVPSDSNTEAFF.

The chain employs TRBV19 and TRBJ2-5; possibly TRBD1 for D (6 bases). The CDR3 is made up of 15 amino acids. V lost 6 bases, J lost 1 base, and 15 bases lay in between. Germline assignment: CDR1 LNHDA and CDR2 SQIVND (reference sequence). The CDR3 DNA reads as TGTGCCAGTAGCATCAACACAGGGCCCCAAGAGACCCAGTACTTC. Its translation is CASSINTGPQETQYF.

The V call is TRBV6-1, the J call TRBJ1-5; D call uncertain. The germline V and J ends were trimmed by 2 bases and 4 bases, with 6 bases remaining between them. CDR3 length: 13 residues. The germline gives CDR1 MNHNS, CDR2 SASEGT. The CDR3 DNA reads as TGTGCCAGCAGTGAAAGGGAGAATCAGCCCCAGCATTTT. Protein sequence: CASSERENQPQHF.

The chain couples TRBV7-9 to TRBJ2-7; D gene ambiguous. Per germline, CDR1 SEHNR and CDR2 FQNEAQ (reference sequence). The length of the CDR3 is 15 residues. Between the trimmed V and J ends, which lost 7 bases and 3 bases, there was a span of 19 bases. The CDR3 region has the DNA TGTGCCAGCACCTATCTACGCGAGGCGATCTACGAGCAGTACTTC. Its translation: CASTYLREAIYEQYF.

This clone was observed a single time. The rearrangement joins TRBV6-5 to TRBJ2-7, with 8 nucleotides matching TRBD1. V shed 5 bases and J 4 bases; nucleotides not matched to a gene: 4. This CDR3 has 13 residues. The germline V gene encodes CDR1 MNHEY and CDR2 SVGAGI. The DNA for the CDR3 is TGTGCCAGCAGTCTCGACAGGGGTTACGAGCAGTACTTC. Translated, it gives CASSLDRGYEQYF.

The chain uses TRBV10-3 and TRBJ1-3, with D unclear. Germline CDR1 and CDR2: ENHRY and SYGVKD. V was cut by 4 bases and J by 0 bases, with 4 bases left in between. The CDR3 contains 13 residues. CDR3 region: CAISGSSGNTIYF. For the CDR3, the DNA is TGTGCCATCAGTGGGAGCTCTGGAAACACCATATATTTT.